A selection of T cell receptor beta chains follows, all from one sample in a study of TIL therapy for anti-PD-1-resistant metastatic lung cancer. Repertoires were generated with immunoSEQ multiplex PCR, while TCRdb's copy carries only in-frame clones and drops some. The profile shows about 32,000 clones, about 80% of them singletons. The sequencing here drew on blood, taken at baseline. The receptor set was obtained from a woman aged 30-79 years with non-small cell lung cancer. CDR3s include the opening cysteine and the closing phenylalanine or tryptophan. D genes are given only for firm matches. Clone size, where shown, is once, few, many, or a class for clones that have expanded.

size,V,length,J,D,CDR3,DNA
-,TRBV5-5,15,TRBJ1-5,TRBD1,CASSPAGTGDQPQHF,TGTGCCAGCAGCCCAGCCGGGACAGGGGATCAGCCCCAGCATTTT
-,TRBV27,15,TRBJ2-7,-,CASSLWAGKNYEQYF,TGTGCCAGCAGTTTATGGGCAGGAAAGAACTACGAGCAGTACTTC
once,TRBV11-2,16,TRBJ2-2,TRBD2,CASTEGLAGVTGELFF,TGTGCCAGCACGGAGGGGCTAGCGGGAGTGACCGGGGAGCTGTTTTTT
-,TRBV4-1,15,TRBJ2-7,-,CASSPQVGSSYEQYF,TGCGCCAGCAGCCCGCAGGTCGGGAGCTCCTACGAGCAGTACTTC
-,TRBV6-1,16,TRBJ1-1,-,CASSVSRRYLNTEAFF,TGTGCCAGCAGTGTATCCCGAAGGTATTTGAACACTGAAGCTTTCTTT
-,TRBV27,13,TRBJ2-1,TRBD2,CASRGSGRGEQFF,TGTGCCAGCAGGGGTAGCGGGAGAGGTGAGCAGTTCTTC
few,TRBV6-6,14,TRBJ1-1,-,CASSYSPGDTEAFF,TGTGCCAGCAGTTACAGCCCAGGGGACACTGAAGCTTTCTTT
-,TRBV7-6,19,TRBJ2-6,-,CASSLAVPGPGSGANVLTF,TGTGCCAGCAGCTTAGCGGTCCCAGGTCCGGGCTCTGGGGCCAACGTCCTGACTTTC
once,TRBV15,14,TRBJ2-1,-,CATSRGVSYNEQFF,TGTGCCACCAGCCGAGGAGTCTCCTACAATGAGCAGTTCTTC
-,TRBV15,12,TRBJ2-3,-,CATSRDVATQYF,TGTGCCACCAGCAGAGATGTTGCTACGCAGTATTTT
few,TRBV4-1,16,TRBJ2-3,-,CASSLRVLGDTDTQYF,TGCGCCAGCAGCCTCCGGGTGCTCGGGGACACAGATACGCAGTATTTT
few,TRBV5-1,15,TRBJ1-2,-,CASSIGSTTNYGYTF,TGCGCCAGCAGCATAGGATCGACAACTAACTATGGCTACACCTTC
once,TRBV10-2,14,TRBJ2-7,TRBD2,CASSPGTRLPEQYF,TGCGCCAGCAGCCCCGGGACTAGGCTCCCCGAGCAGTACTTC
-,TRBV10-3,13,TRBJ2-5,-,CAISDFYRETQYF,TGTGCCATCAGTGACTTTTACCGAGAGACCCAGTACTTC
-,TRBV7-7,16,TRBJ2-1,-,CASSSRLTPSYNEQFF,TGTGCCAGCAGCTCCCGGCTTACCCCCTCCTACAATGAGCAGTTCTTC
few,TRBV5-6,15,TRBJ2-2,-,CASSLQGVNTGELFF,TGTGCCAGCAGCTTGCAAGGGGTTAACACCGGGGAGCTGTTTTTT
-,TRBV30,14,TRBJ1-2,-,CAWSTPGAFYGYTF,TGTGCCTGGAGTACCCCAGGGGCCTTCTATGGCTACACCTTC
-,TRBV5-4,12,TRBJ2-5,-,CASRGVKETQYF,TGTGCCAGCAGGGGCGTCAAAGAGACCCAGTACTTC
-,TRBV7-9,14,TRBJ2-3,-,CASSPGTSADTQYF,TGTGCCAGCAGTCCCGGGACATCCGCAGATACGCAGTATTTT
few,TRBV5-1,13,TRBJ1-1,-,CASKYTMNTEAFF,TGCGCCAGCAAGTACACGATGAACACTGAAGCTTTCTTT
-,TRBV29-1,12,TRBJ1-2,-,CSAPGGAYGYTF,TGCAGCGCCCCTGGAGGAGCTTATGGCTACACCTTC
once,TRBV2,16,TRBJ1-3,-,CASSETRGISGNTIYF,TGTGCCAGCAGTGAAACCCGGGGCATTTCTGGAAACACCATATATTTT
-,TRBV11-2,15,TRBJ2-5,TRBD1,CASRSLRGREETQYF,TGTGCCAGCAGGTCACTAAGGGGGCGGGAAGAGACCCAGTACTTC
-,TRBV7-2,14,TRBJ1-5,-,CASSSGTGFKPQHF,TGTGCCAGCAGCTCTGGTACAGGGTTCAAGCCCCAGCATTTT
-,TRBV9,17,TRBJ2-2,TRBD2,CASSVGSSGSLGGELFF,TGTGCCAGCAGCGTAGGGTCTAGCGGGAGCCTCGGAGGGGAGCTGTTTTTT
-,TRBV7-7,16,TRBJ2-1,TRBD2,CASSLGTSGSKNEQFF,TGTGCCAGCAGCTTAGGGACTAGCGGGAGCAAGAATGAGCAGTTCTTC
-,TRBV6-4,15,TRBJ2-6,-,CASSEWGSGANVLTF,TGTGCCAGCAGTGAATGGGGATCTGGGGCCAACGTCCTGACTTTC
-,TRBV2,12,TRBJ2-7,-,CASSEQIYEQYF,TGTGCCAGCAGTGAACAAATCTACGAGCAGTACTTC
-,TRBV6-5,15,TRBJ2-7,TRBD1,CASSGQGASSYEQYF,TGTGCCAGCAGTGGACAGGGGGCGAGCTCCTACGAGCAGTACTTC
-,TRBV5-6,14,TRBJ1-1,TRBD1,CASSFGQGDTEAFF,TGTGCCAGCAGCTTCGGACAGGGGGACACTGAAGCTTTCTTT
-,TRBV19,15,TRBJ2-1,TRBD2,CASSIDRGAYNEQFF,TGTGCCAGTAGTATAGATCGGGGGGCCTACAATGAGCAGTTCTTC
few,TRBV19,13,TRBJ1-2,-,CASSIAGGYGYTF,TGTGCCAGTTCGATCGCCGGCGGCTATGGCTACACCTTC
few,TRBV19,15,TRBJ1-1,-,CASSASRAPIGEAFF,TGTGCCAGTAGTGCCTCCAGGGCCCCGATAGGAGAAGCTTTCTTT
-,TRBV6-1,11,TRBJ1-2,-,CASSHRDGYTF,TGTGCCAGCAGCCACAGGGATGGCTACACCTTC
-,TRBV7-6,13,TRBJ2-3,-,CASSPHATDTQYF,TGTGCCAGCAGCCCCCATGCCACAGATACGCAGTATTTT
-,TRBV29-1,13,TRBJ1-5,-,CSVEYGLNQPQHF,TGCAGCGTTGAATACGGGCTCAATCAGCCCCAGCATTTT
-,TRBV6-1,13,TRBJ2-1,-,CASIRDGLNEQFF,TGTGCCAGCATCAGGGATGGCCTCAATGAGCAGTTCTTC
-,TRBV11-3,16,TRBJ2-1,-,CASSPAGQTSYNEQFF,TGTGCCAGCAGCCCCGCGGGGCAGACGTCCTACAATGAGCAGTTCTTC
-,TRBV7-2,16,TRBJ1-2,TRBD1,CASSLDSATGWNGYTF,TGTGCCAGCAGCTTAGACTCGGCGACAGGGTGGAATGGCTACACCTTC
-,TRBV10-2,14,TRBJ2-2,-,CASSESTATGELFF,TGCGCCAGCAGTGAGTCGACTGCTACCGGGGAGCTGTTTTTT
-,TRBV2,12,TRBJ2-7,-,CASSIIGVEQYF,TGTGCCAGCAGTATCATAGGGGTCGAGCAGTACTTC
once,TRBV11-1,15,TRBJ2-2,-,CASSLMARHTGELFF,TGTGCCAGCAGCTTAATGGCCAGGCACACCGGGGAGCTGTTTTTT
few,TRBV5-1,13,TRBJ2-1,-,CASSLSRDNEQFF,TGCGCCAGCAGCTTAAGTAGGGACAATGAGCAGTTCTTC
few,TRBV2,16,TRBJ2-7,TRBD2,CASSEPRLAGEGEQYF,TGTGCCAGCAGTGAACCCCGACTAGCGGGAGAAGGGGAGCAGTACTTC
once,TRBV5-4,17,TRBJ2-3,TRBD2,CASSDRTSGSFTDTQYF,TGTGCCAGCAGCGACCGGACTAGCGGGAGCTTCACAGATACGCAGTATTTT
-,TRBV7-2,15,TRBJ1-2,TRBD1,CASSLAQGGKGGYTF,TGTGCCAGCAGCTTAGCGCAAGGGGGCAAAGGTGGCTACACCTTC
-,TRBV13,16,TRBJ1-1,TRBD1,CASSVRGSGLNTEAFF,TGTGCCAGCAGCGTCAGGGGGTCAGGGTTGAACACTGAAGCTTTCTTT
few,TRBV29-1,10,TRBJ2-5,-,CSVELGGQYF,TGCAGCGTTGAACTCGGGGGCCAGTACTTC
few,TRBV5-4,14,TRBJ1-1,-,CASSLGTESTEAFF,TGTGCCAGCAGCTTGGGAACCGAATCCACTGAAGCTTTCTTT
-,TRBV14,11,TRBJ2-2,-,CASSQVGELFF,TGTGCCAGCAGCCAAGTTGGGGAGCTGTTTTTT
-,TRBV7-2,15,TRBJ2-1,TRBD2,CASSPLAGGNNEQFF,TGTGCCAGCAGCCCTTTGGCGGGAGGGAACAATGAGCAGTTCTTC
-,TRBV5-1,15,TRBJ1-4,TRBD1,CASSDNTGTGEKLFF,TGCGCCAGCAGCGACAATACCGGGACAGGCGAAAAACTGTTTTTT
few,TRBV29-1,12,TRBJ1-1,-,CSAFRDTTEAFF,TGCAGCGCCTTTAGGGATACCACTGAAGCTTTCTTT
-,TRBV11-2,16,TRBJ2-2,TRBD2,CASSLLGTRDTGELFF,TGTGCCAGCAGCCTACTCGGGACTAGGGACACCGGGGAGCTGTTTTTT
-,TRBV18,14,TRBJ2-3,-,CASAETPSTDTQYF,TGTGCCAGCGCCGAAACTCCTAGCACAGATACGCAGTATTTT
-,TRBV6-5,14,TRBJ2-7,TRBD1,CASSIRTGPYEQYF,TGTGCCAGCAGTATCCGGACAGGGCCCTACGAGCAGTACTTC